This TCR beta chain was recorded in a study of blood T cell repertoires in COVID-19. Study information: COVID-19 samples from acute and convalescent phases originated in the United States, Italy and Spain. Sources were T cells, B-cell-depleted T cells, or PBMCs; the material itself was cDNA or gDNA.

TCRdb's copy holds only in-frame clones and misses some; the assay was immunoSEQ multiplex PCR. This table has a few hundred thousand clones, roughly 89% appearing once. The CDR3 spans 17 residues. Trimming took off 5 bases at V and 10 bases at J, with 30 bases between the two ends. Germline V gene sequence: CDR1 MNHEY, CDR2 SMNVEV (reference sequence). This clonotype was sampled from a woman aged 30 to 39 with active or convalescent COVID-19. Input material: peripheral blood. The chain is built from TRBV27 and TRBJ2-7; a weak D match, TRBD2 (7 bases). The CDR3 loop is CASSPLRGGAKTAHQYF. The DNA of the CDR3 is TGTGCCAGCAGTCCACTAAGGGGGGGGGCGAAGACAGCGCATCAGTACTTC.